The 17 T cell receptor beta chains below all came from one sample that was sequenced in a study of human T cells and chemical hapten exposure. TCRdb re-analysed the RACE reads in MiXCR, keeping a single row per CDR3 protein. The data hold 150,000 to 200,000 distinct CDR3 sequences, with approximately 26% observed a single time. The time point denotes: patch test 3, about 24 weeks after DPC sensitization. Treatment of the sample: therapeutic diphenylcyclopropenone sensitization with weekly scalp DPC. The source was whole blood, collected in connection with sensitization to the hapten diphenylcyclopropenone (DPC). These receptors were taken from a woman aged 40 to 50 with alopecia areata. Some clones in this sample may be carry-over from other donors' samples.

The chain combines TRBV12-3 or TRBV12-4 with TRBJ2-5, with unresolved D. The V end lost 4 bases, the J end lost 2 bases, and 11 bases lay between the germline ends. This CDR3 has 14 amino acids. The CDR3, as DNA: TGTGCCAGCAGTTCAACACCAGTACAAGAGACCCAGTACTTC. Protein sequence: CASSSTPVQETQYF.

CDR3 in amino acids: CSARARGLNIQYF. The DNA of the CDR3 is TGCAGTGCTAGAGCGAGGGGCTTAAACATTCAGTACTTC. The gene calls are TRBV20-1 and TRBJ2-4; D possibly matches TRBD1 or TRBD2 (5 bases each). The germline CDR1 and CDR2 sequences are DFQATT and SNEGSKA (reference sequence). The V and J ends lost 1 base and 6 bases respectively, with 10 bases between them. This CDR3 contains 13 residues.

In its sample, this clonotype was seen a few times. V is TRBV7-2 and J is TRBJ2-1; D is perhaps TRBD1 (5 bases). Germline V gives CDR1 SGHTA, CDR2 FQGNSA. This CDR3 is built from 15 residues. The V and J ends lost 3 bases and 3 bases respectively, with 12 bases between them. DNA for the CDR3: TGTGCCAGCAGCTTTAGATCAGGGCTCTACAATGAGCAGTTCTTC. Encoded protein: CASSFRSGLYNEQFF.

The chain uses TRBV6-5 and TRBJ1-2; no clear D. This CDR3 is 14 amino acids long. The germline gives CDR1 MNHEY, CDR2 SVGAGI. V dropped 8 bases and J dropped 0 bases, with 13 bases sitting between them. DNA for the CDR3: TGTGCCAGCCGAAGCCCGACATCTAACTATGGCTACACCTTC. Translated: CASRSPTSNYGYTF.

This chain joins TRBV25-1 and TRBJ2-1; D tentatively fits TRBD1 or TRBD2 (5 bases each). Per the germline V gene, CDR1 is MGHDK and CDR2 is SYGVNS. V lost 0 bases to trimming and J lost 9 bases, with 9 bases between them. The CDR3 consists of 13 residues. This CDR3 reads CASSEYLGTEQFF. The CDR3 coding sequence is TGTGCCAGCAGTGAATACCTCGGGACTGAGCAGTTCTTC.

This clonotype appeared a few times. The chain links TRBV5-6 to TRBJ2-6; TRBD1 is a possible D gene (6 bases). From germline, CDR1 is SGHDT and CDR2 YYEEEE. Trimming took 4 bases from V and 0 from J, leaving 11 bases between them. This CDR3 contains 16 residues. CDR3 DNA sequence: TGTGCCAGCAGCCCTGACAGGTTCTCTGGGGCCAACGTCCTGACTTTC. Its protein product is CASSPDRFSGANVLTF.

This clonotype appeared a few times. This sequence joins TRBV20-1 and TRBJ2-3, with D possibly matching TRBD1 (6 bases). The germline gives CDR1 DFQATT, CDR2 SNEGSKA (reference sequence). The CDR3 length is 14 residues. This chain's CDR3 is CSPQDSRDTDTQYF. The DNA of the CDR3 is TGCAGCCCCCAGGACAGCCGAGACACAGATACGCAGTATTTT.

The V call is TRBV11-2, the J call TRBJ2-3; no clear D gene. V was shortened by 0 bases and J by 11 bases, with 9 bases between the two germline ends. The CDR3 totals 12 residues. The germline gives CDR1 SGHAT, CDR2 FQNNGV. This CDR3 is CASSLDRLRQYF. CDR3 in DNA: TGTGCCAGCAGCTTAGACAGGTTGCGGCAGTATTTT.

In its sample, this clonotype was seen a few times. The gene calls are TRBV20-1 and TRBJ2-1, with a weak D call TRBD2 (6 bases). This CDR3 has 17 residues. With 0 bases removed from V and 1 base from J, the gap between germline ends came to 16 bases. The germline CDR1 and CDR2 sequences are DFQATT and SNEGSKA (reference sequence). The CDR3 sequence is CSARDRLGTYSYNEQFF. The CDR3 region has the DNA TGCAGTGCTAGAGATCGTCTTGGGACTTATTCCTACAATGAGCAGTTCTTC.

This clonotype came up a few times. V gene TRBV12-5 combines with J gene TRBJ2-1, with D perhaps matching TRBD2 (6 bases). The ends were cut back, 5 bases at V and 9 bases at J, with 14 bases in the middle. CDR1 is LGHNT and CDR2 is FRNRAP in the germline V gene. There are 13 residues in the CDR3. CDR3 sequence reads: CASGHGRGIEQFF. The CDR3 nucleotides are TGTGCTAGTGGTCACGGGCGGGGAATTGAGCAGTTCTTC.

The CDR3 loop reads CASSLANNYEQYF. The CDR3 DNA sequence: TGTGCCAGCAGCTTAGCGAACAATTACGAGCAGTACTTC. This chain uses TRBV7-9 with TRBJ2-7; D unclear. Germline CDR1 is SEHNR and CDR2 is FQNEAQ (reference sequence). V lost 0 bases and J lost 4, with 7 bases in between. This CDR3 is 13 amino acids long.

This clonotype was seen only a few times. The chain recombines TRBV7-9 with TRBJ2-5; D might be TRBD2 (5 bases). V lost 1 base, J lost 2 bases, and 8 bases lay in between. This CDR3 is 14 amino acids long. The germline CDR1 and CDR2 sequences are SEHNR and FQNEAQ (reference sequence). CDR3 DNA sequence: TGTGCCAGCAGCTTAGTTCCGGGACAAGAGACCCAGTACTTC. Its translation: CASSLVPGQETQYF.

This clonotype came up a few times. The chain carries TRBV27 and TRBJ1-2, with 8 bases identical to TRBD1. With V trimmed by 5 bases and J by 3 bases, 2 bases remained unmatched. Germline-derived CDR1 and CDR2 are MNHEY and SMNVEV (reference sequence). The CDR3 extends over 13 amino acids. CDR3 region: CASSMDRDYGYTF. CDR3 nucleotide sequence: TGTGCCAGCAGTATGGACAGGGACTATGGCTACACCTTC.

The chain recombines TRBV6-1 with TRBJ2-2; D may be TRBD1 (6 bases). The germline CDR1 and CDR2 sequences are MNHNS and SASEGT. CDR3 size: 16 residues. The V end was cut by 7 bases, the J end by 3 bases, with 18 bases between. The CDR3, as DNA: TGTGCCAGCACCGCAACCCAGGGGATAGACACCGGGGAGCTGTTTTTT. This gives the protein CASTATQGIDTGELFF.

A few counts support this clonotype. The chain uses TRBV3-1 and TRBJ2-5, with D possibly being TRBD1 (5 bases). The CDR3 is 14 residues long. The germline CDR1 and CDR2 sequences are LGHDT and YNNKEL (reference sequence). V was trimmed by 2 bases and J by 7 bases, leaving 14 bases between them. The CDR3 nucleotides read TGTGCCAGCAGCCAAAACTCCGGCCAGGGGACCCAGTACTTC. It codes for CASSQNSGQGTQYF.

This chain uses TRBV6-2 or TRBV6-3 with TRBJ2-7; D gene ambiguous. Germline CDR1 reads MNHEY; CDR2 reads SVGEGT. Trimming removed 2 bases from V and 2 bases from J, with 4 bases in between. The CDR3 contains 12 residues. The CDR3 DNA reads TGTGCCAGCAGTTACGAGCCCTACGAGCAGTACTTC. Residues: CASSYEPYEQYF.

V is TRBV5-1 and J is TRBJ2-1; D remains unclear. There are 14 residues in the CDR3. The V and J ends lost 9 bases and 3 bases respectively, with 16 bases between them. Per germline, CDR1 SGHRS and CDR2 YFSETQ. The CDR3 sequence is CAIPEERYYNEQFF. The DNA of the CDR3 is TGCGCCATCCCGGAAGAGAGGTACTACAATGAGCAGTTCTTC.